This T cell receptor beta chain emerged from a study of regulatory T cells in long-lasting Graves disease. In its sample, this clonotype was seen many times. Arm-PCR of CDR3 regions and iRepertoire HTBI primers were used to build TCR beta libraries. One entry per CDR3 protein, called by TCRdb with MiXCR from the multiplex PCR reads. The table records approximately 540,000 distinct CDR3 sequences, 12% of them present only once. Germline lookup yields CDR1 KGHDR and CDR2 SFDVKD. This CDR3 region has 13 residues. The V end lost 0 bases, the J end lost 7 bases, and 5 bases lay between the germline ends. Time point meaning: newly diagnosed GD, antithyroid drugs for less than 3 months. Construction of the TCR library relied on RNA isolated from PBMCs. These data also formed part of another study, on T cells in Graves' hyperthyroidism and ophthalmopathy.

The source of this sequence is a woman aged 25 to 45 with Graves disease. The genes are TRBV24-1 and TRBJ1-4; no reliable D call. Sequencing was performed on peripheral blood mononuclear cells (PBMCs), taken at new diagnosis, from a patient treated with antithyroid drugs. CDR3 amino acids: CATSDLRTEKLFF. The CDR3 region has the DNA TGTGCCACCAGTGATTTGCGTACTGAAAAACTGTTTTTT.